Below, 3 T cell receptor beta chains from the same sample are listed, as sequenced in a study of blood T cell repertoires in COVID-19. TCRdb keeps only in-frame clones here, not all; method: immunoSEQ multiplex PCR. This table holds about 200,000 clones, roughly 80% found once. Source material: peripheral blood. Receptors originate from a woman aged 55-69 years with COVID-19, enrolled during active disease.

The chain's CDR3 is CASTAAGGVYEQYV. The CDR3 nucleotides read TGTGCCAGCACTGCGGCGGGGGGGGTCTACGAGCAGTACGTC. The rearrangement joins TRBV6-5 to TRBJ2-7; TRBD2 aligns across 9 bases. Trimming at V came to 7 bases and at J to 3 bases, leaving 7 bases not matched to a gene. The CDR3 loop spans 14 amino acids. The germline CDR1 and CDR2 sequences are MNHEY and SVGAGI.

The rearrangement links TRBV18 to TRBJ2-7, with a tentative D call TRBD1 (5 bases). This CDR3 contains 12 residues. Germline V gives CDR1 KGHSH, CDR2 LQKENI. Trimming removed 3 bases from V and 12 bases from J, with 15 bases in between. The CDR3 reads CASSPPVGDMYF. DNA for the CDR3: TGTGCCAGCTCACCCCCGGTAGGGGATATGTACTTC.

The V gene is TRBV28, the J gene TRBJ1-1; 9 bases are a match to TRBD1. V lost 9 bases and J lost 4; bases outside the gene matches: 6. The germline V gene encodes CDR1 MDHEN and CDR2 SYDVKM. The CDR3 is made up of 13 amino acids. The CDR3 region is CASSDRGTTEAFF. The CDR3 region has the DNA TGTGCCAGTTCAGACAGGGGGACCACTGAAGCTTTCTTT.